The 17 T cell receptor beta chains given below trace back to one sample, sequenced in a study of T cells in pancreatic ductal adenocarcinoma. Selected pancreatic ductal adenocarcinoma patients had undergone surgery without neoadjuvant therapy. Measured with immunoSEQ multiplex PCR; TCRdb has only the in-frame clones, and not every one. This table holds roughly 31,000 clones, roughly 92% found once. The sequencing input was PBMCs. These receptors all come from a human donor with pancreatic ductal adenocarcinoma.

The CDR3 loop is CASSPRGGGTLAKNIQYF. The CDR3 DNA is TGTGCCAGCAGTCCCCGCGGGGGCGGGACTCTAGCCAAAAACATTCAGTACTTC. The V gene is TRBV28, the J gene TRBJ2-4; tentative D call: TRBD2 (7 bases). V lost 5 bases and J lost 0, with 20 bases in between. Germline assignment: CDR1 MDHEN and CDR2 SYDVKM. The CDR3 consists of 18 residues.

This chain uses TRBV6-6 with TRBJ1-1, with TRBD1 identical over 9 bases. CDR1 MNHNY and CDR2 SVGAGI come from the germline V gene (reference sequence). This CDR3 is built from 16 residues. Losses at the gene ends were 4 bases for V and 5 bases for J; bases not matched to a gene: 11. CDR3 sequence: CASSSQAGTGRTEAFF. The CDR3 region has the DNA TGTGCCAGCAGTTCACAAGCCGGGACAGGGAGAACTGAAGCTTTCTTT.

CDR3 sequence: CAISEDPSGGNTIYF. CDR3 nucleotide sequence: TGTGCCATCAGTGAGGACCCATCGGGAGGAAACACCATATATTTT. This chain links TRBV10-3 with TRBJ1-3; D remains ambiguous. From germline, CDR1 is ENHRY and CDR2 SYGVKD. The CDR3 length is 15 residues. Trimming took 2 bases from V and 4 from J, leaving 12 bases between them.

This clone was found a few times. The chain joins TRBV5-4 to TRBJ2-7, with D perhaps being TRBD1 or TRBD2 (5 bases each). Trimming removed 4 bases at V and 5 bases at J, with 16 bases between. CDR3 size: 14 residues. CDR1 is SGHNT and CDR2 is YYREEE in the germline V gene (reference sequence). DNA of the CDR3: TGTGCCAGCAGCCTCGGGGCAGCCGCTGACGAGCAGTACTTC. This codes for CASSLGAAADEQYF.

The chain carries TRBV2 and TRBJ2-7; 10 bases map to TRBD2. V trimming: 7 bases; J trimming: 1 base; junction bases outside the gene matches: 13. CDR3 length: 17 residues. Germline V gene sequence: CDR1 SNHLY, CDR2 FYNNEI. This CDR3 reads CASTRRTSGVFSYEQYF. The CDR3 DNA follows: TGTGCCAGCACCAGGAGGACTAGCGGCGTATTTTCCTACGAGCAGTACTTC.

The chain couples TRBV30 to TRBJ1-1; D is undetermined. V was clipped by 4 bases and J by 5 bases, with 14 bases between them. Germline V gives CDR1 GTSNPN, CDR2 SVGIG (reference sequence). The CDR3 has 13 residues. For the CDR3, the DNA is TGTGCCTGGACCCAAGGGCCGGGTACTGAAGCTTTCTTT. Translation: CAWTQGPGTEAFF.

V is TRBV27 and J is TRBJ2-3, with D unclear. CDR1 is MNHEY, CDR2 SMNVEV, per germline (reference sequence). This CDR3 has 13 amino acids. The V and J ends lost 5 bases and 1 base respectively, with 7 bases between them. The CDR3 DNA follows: TGTGCCAGCAGTCGCCCTGGCACAGATACGCAGTATTTT. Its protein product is CASSRPGTDTQYF.

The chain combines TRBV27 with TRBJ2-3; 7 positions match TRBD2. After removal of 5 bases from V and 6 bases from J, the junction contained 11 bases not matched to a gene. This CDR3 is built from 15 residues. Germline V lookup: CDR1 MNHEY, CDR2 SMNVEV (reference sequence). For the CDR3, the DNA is TGTGCCAGCAGTGCCAGCGGGATCGCGACTGATACGCAGTATTTT. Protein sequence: CASSASGIATDTQYF.

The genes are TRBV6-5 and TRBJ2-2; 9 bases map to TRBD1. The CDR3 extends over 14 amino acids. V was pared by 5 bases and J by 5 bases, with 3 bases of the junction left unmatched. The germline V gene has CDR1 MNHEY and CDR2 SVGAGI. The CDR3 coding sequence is TGTGCCAGCAGTACAGGGGGCGAAACCGGGGAGCTGTTTTTT. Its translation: CASSTGGETGELFF.

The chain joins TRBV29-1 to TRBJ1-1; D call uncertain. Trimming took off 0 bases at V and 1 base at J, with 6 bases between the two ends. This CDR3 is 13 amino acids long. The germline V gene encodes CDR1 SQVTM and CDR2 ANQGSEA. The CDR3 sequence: CSVEEGQNTEAFF. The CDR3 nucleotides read TGCAGCGTTGAAGAAGGGCAGAACACTGAAGCTTTCTTT. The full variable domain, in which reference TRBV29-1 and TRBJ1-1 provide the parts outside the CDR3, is SAVISQKPSRDICQRGTSLTIQCQVDSQVTMMFWYRQQPGQSLTLIATANQGSEATYESGFVIDKFPISRPNLTFSTLTVSNMSPEDSSIYLCSVEEGQNTEAFFGQGTRLTVV.

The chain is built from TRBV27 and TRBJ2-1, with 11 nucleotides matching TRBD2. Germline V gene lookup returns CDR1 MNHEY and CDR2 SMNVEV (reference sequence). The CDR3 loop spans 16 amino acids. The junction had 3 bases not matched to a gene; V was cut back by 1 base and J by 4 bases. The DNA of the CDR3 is TGTGCCAGCAGTTTATTAGCGGGAGGGCGGTACAATGAGCAGTTCTTC. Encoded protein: CASSLLAGGRYNEQFF.

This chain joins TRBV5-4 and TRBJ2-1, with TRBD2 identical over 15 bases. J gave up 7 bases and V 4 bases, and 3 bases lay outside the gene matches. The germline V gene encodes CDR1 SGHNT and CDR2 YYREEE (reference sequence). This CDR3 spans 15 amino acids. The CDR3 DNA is TGTGCCAGCAGCCCCGGGACTAGCGGGAGGAATGAGCAGTTCTTC. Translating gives CASSPGTSGRNEQFF.

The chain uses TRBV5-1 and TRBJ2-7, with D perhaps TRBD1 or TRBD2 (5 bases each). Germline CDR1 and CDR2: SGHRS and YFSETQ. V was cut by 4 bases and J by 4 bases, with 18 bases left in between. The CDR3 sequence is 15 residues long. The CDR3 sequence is CASSGSGPQRYEQYF. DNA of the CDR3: TGCGCCAGCAGCGGTTCGGGGCCTCAAAGGTACGAGCAGTACTTC. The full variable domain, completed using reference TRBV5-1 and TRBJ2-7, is KAGVTQTPRYLIKTRGQQVTLSCSPISGHRSVSWYQQTPGQGLQFLFEYFSETQRNKGNFPGRFSGRQFSNSRSEMNVSTLELGDSALYLCASSGSGPQRYEQYFGPGTRLTVT.

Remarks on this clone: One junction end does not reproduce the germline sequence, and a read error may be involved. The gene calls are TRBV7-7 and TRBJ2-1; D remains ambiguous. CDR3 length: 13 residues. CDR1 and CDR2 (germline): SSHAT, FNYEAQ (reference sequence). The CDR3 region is CASSPNPFSEQFF. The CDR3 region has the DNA TGTGCTAGCAGCCCCAACCCGTTTAGTGAGCAGTTCTTC. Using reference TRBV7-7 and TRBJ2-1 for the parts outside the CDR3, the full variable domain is GAGVSQSPRYKVTKRGQDVTLRCDPISSHATLYWYQQALGQGPEFLTYFNYEAQPDKSGLPSDRFSAERPEGSISTLTIQRTEQRDSAMYRCASSPNPFSEQFFGPGTRLTVL.

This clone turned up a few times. As DNA, the CDR3 is TGCAGCGTCGTGGACCGCAGGGGAAACACTGAAGCTTTCTTT. It is translated as CSVVDRRGNTEAFF. This chain uses TRBV29-1 with TRBJ1-1; TRBD1 is a possible D gene (6 bases). This CDR3 has 14 residues. Between the trimmed V and J ends, which lost 6 bases and 2 bases, there was a span of 16 bases. CDR1 and CDR2 (germline): SQVTM, ANQGSEA.

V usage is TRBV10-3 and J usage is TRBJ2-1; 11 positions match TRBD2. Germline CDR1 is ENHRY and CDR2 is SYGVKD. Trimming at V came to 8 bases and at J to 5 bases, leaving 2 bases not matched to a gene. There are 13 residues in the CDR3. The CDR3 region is CAIALAGDNEQFF. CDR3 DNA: TGTGCCATCGCACTAGCGGGGGACAATGAGCAGTTCTTC.

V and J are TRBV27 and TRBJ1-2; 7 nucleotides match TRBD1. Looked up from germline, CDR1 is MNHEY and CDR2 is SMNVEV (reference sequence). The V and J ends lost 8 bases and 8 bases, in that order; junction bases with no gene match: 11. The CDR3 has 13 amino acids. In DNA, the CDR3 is TGTGCCAGCGCAACCTGGGGGACAGAGGGCTACACCTTC. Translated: CASATWGTEGYTF.